Following are 2 T cell receptor beta chains from one sample sequenced in a study of T cells in Graves' hyperthyroidism and ophthalmopathy. Using RNA transcripts as the source, TCR beta CDR3 regions were amplified. When the TCR CDR3 underwent first-round RT-PCR, the HTBI primer set was used. TCRdb itself ran the multiplex PCR reads through MiXCR, one entry per CDR3 protein. The sample holds around 520,000 distinct CDR3 sequences; 12% to 15% are singletons and the top ten take 14%. The sequencing input was blood. The receptors shown here come from a woman aged 40 to 50 with Graves' hyperthyroidism.

This clonotype occurred many times. This chain connects TRBV5-5 to TRBJ2-7; 9 positions agree with TRBD1. Germline trimming cut 1 base from V and 3 bases from J; bases unmatched to any gene: 8. CDR3 length equals 16 residues. Germline lookup yields CDR1 SGHKS and CDR2 YYEKEE (reference sequence). The CDR3 DNA follows: TGTGCCAGCAGCTTGACAGGGGGCGGGTTACTCTACGAGCAGTACTTC. Amino acid sequence: CASSLTGGGLLYEQYF.

This clonotype was detected once. This rearrangement joins TRBV19 to TRBJ2-2; 10 bases line up with TRBD1. The CDR3 is 15 amino acids. Germline V gene lookup returns CDR1 LNHDA and CDR2 SQIVND (reference sequence). The V segment lost 8 bases and the J segment 7 bases; nucleotides outside the gene matches: 10. Written as DNA, the CDR3 is TGTGCCAGTGGCCCCGGACAGGGGGATTTCGGGGAGCTGTTTTTT. Encoded protein: CASGPGQGDFGELFF.